The 20 T cell receptor beta chains presented below share a single source sample, sequenced in a study of neurological immune-mediated disorders. TCRdb passed the 5' RACE reads through MiXCR, listing each CDR3 protein once. This sample yields around 15,000 distinct CDR3 sequences, of which approximately 8.8% are seen a single time; over 40% belongs to the top ten. The material sequenced was CD8+ T cells from blood. The source is a man in his forties or fifties in good health.

This clonotype was detected ten times or more. The J gene is TRBJ2-7, the V gene TRBV5-5, with D perhaps matching TRBD2 (6 bases). Germline V gene data show CDR1 as SGHKS and CDR2 as YYEKEE (reference sequence). Trimming stripped 2 bases from V and 5 bases from J, with 17 bases between. This CDR3 contains 15 residues. CDR3 residues: CASSFGGRGFDEQYF. Here the CDR3 DNA reads TGTGCCAGCAGCTTCGGAGGGCGGGGTTTCGACGAGCAGTACTTC.

At least ten counts were recorded for this clonotype. The chain has TRBV21-1 and TRBJ2-3; the table's D gene call, TRBD1, was not cross checked with the DNA. TRBV21-1 is recorded as a pseudogene. CDR3 size: 14 residues. The CDR3 nucleotides are TGTGCCAGCACCCCCCCCCAAAGCACAGATACGCAGTATTTT. The encoded protein is CASTPPQSTDTQYF.

This clonotype was detected ten times or more. The rearrangement uses TRBV20-1 and TRBJ2-7; D not resolved. Trimming shortened V by 0 bases and J by 2 bases, and 11 bases separated the two germline ends. Germline values: CDR1 DFQATT, CDR2 SNEGSKA (reference sequence). The CDR3 has 14 amino acids. DNA for the CDR3: TGCAGTGCTAGAGATGTTGGGTTGGCCTACGAGCAGTACTTC. Translation gives CSARDVGLAYEQYF.

This clonotype has at least ten counts. The chain uses TRBV4-2 and TRBJ2-7; the match to TRBD2 covers 10 bases. This CDR3 is 15 amino acids long. Trimming removed 3 bases from V and 3 bases from J; junction bases left unmatched: 5. In germline, CDR1 is LGHNA, CDR2 YNFKEQ. The CDR3 loop reads CASSQIAGGIYEQYF. For the CDR3, the DNA is TGTGCCAGCAGCCAGATAGCGGGAGGAATCTACGAGCAGTACTTC.

In this sample, this clonotype is medium-sized. The rearrangement links TRBV15 to TRBJ1-2, with TRBD1 matching over 8 bases. Trimming at V came to 2 bases and at J to 2 bases, leaving 4 bases not matched to a gene. The CDR3 covers 15 residues. Germline CDR1 is LNHNV and CDR2 is YYDKDF (reference sequence). DNA of the CDR3: TGTGCCACCAGCAGATTTTACAGGGGGAACTATGGCTACACCTTC. Translation: CATSRFYRGNYGYTF.

This clonotype occurred many times. This chain uses TRBV4-1 with TRBJ2-7, with a possible D match to TRBD2 (5 bases). The germline gives CDR1 MGHRA, CDR2 YSYEKL. V lost 3 bases and J lost 4, with 16 bases in between. The CDR3 is made up of 15 amino acids. CDR3 loop: CASSQAPRGMYEQYF. The CDR3 coding sequence is TGCGCCAGCAGCCAGGCCCCTCGGGGAATGTACGAGCAGTACTTC.

This clonotype was observed many times. The V call is TRBV20-1, the J call TRBJ2-5; 10 bases are shared with TRBD2. CDR1 and CDR2 from the germline V gene are DFQATT and SNEGSKA (reference sequence). This CDR3 is built from 15 residues. Trimming cost V 0 bases and J 4 bases; bases outside gene matches: 5. CDR3 region: CSAREAGGLSETQYF. The DNA of the CDR3 is TGCAGTGCTAGAGAAGCGGGAGGGCTCTCAGAGACCCAGTACTTC.

This clonotype was counted at least ten times. V usage is TRBV20-1 and J usage is TRBJ2-1, with D hard to call. Germline V gene lookup returns CDR1 DFQATT and CDR2 SNEGSKA (reference sequence). Trimming stripped 5 bases from V and 3 bases from J, with 14 bases between. This CDR3 contains 14 residues. The CDR3 region is CSAQTNGGYNEQFF. The CDR3, as DNA: TGCAGTGCTCAGACCAACGGCGGCTACAATGAGCAGTTCTTC.

The table lists this clonotype with many counts. The chain has TRBV20-1 and TRBJ1-3; D gene unclear. In germline, CDR1 is DFQATT, CDR2 SNEGSKA (reference sequence). Trimming removed 0 bases at V and 2 bases at J, with 11 bases between. This CDR3 contains 15 residues. The CDR3 protein is CSARETLSPGNTIYF. The DNA of the CDR3 is TGCAGTGCTAGAGAAACCTTGTCCCCTGGAAACACCATATATTTT.

This clonotype was seen ten or more times. The J gene is TRBJ1-5, the V gene TRBV5-1, with 12 bases fitting TRBD1. The CDR3 is 15 amino acids. V gave up 4 bases and J gave up 6 bases; unmatched junction bases: 5. Germline CDR1 and CDR2: SGHRS and YFSETQ. The CDR3 DNA follows: TGCGCCAGCAGCGCTGGGACAGGGGGCGGTCAGCCCCAGCATTTT. Translated: CASSAGTGGGQPQHF.

This clonotype was picked up many times. The chain joins TRBV28 to TRBJ2-6; D is uncertain. The V and J ends lost 4 bases and 0 bases respectively, with 7 bases between them. The CDR3 sequence is 15 residues long. Germline V gives CDR1 MDHEN, CDR2 SYDVKM. The DNA for the CDR3 is TGTGCCAGCAGTTACACAGTCTCTGGGGCCAACGTCCTGACTTTC. Protein product: CASSYTVSGANVLTF. Together with reference TRBV28 and TRBJ2-6, the CDR3 gives the full variable domain: DVKVTQSSRYLVKRTGEKVFLECVQDMDHENMFWYRQDPGLGLRLIYFSYDVKMKEKGDIPEGYSVSREKKERFSLILESASTNQTSMYLCASSYTVSGANVLTFGAGSRLTVL.

Ten or more counts support this clonotype. The chain is built from TRBV7-2 and TRBJ1-2; D ambiguous. The CDR3 totals 17 residues. Trimming left V 1 base short and J 0 bases short, with 15 bases between. Germline CDR1 is SGHTA and CDR2 is FQGNSA. CDR3 sequence: CASSLDHSLSANYGYTF. The CDR3 region has the DNA TGTGCCAGCAGCTTAGATCACAGCCTTTCAGCTAACTATGGCTACACCTTC.

This clonotype showed up many times. The CDR3 loop reads CASSSARGFGEKLFF. The DNA for the CDR3 is TGTGCCAGCAGCTCTGCTCGGGGGTTCGGAGAAAAACTGTTTTTT. The V gene is TRBV7-2, the J gene TRBJ1-4, with TRBD1 as a possible D gene (5 bases). V gave up 4 bases and J gave up 8 bases, with 17 bases separating them. The CDR3 loop spans 15 amino acids. Germline CDR1 SGHTA, CDR2 FQGNSA.

This clonotype was counted at least ten times. The chain uses TRBV30 and TRBJ1-5; D call uncertain. The CDR3 covers 15 residues. Germline loops: CDR1 GTSNPN, CDR2 SVGIG (reference sequence). The V gene lost 1 base and the J gene lost 0 bases, with 10 bases spanning the gap. The CDR3 spells CAWSAGVLSNQPQHF. The CDR3 bases are TGTGCCTGGAGTGCTGGGGTCCTTAGCAATCAGCCCCAGCATTTT.

Here the CDR3 DNA reads TGTGCCAGCAGTTATGGGACAGGGGGCGAGCAGTACTTC. This codes for CASSYGTGGEQYF. V is TRBV28 and J is TRBJ2-7; 11 nucleotides line up with TRBD1. The CDR3 has 13 amino acids. The germline V gene encodes CDR1 MDHEN and CDR2 SYDVKM. The J segment lost 6 bases and the V segment lost 4 bases, leaving 2 bases of the junction unmatched.

This clonotype was detected many times. The chain has TRBV4-1 and TRBJ1-1; D is unresolved. V was clipped by 2 bases and J by 0 bases, with 4 bases between them. The CDR3 consists of 13 residues. CDR1 is MGHRA and CDR2 is YSYEKL in the germline V gene. DNA for the CDR3: TGCGCCAGCAGCCAAACACTGAACACTGAAGCTTTCTTT. This sequence encodes CASSQTLNTEAFF.

This clonotype was seen ten or more times. This chain connects TRBV4-1 to TRBJ2-1; no firm D call. V was pared by 4 bases and J by 8 bases, with 9 bases between. Germline-derived CDR1 and CDR2 are MGHRA and YSYEKL. CDR3 size: 12 residues. CDR3 in amino acids: CASSPRVDEQFF. CDR3 DNA sequence: TGCGCCAGCAGCCCCCGGGTGGATGAGCAGTTCTTC.

This clonotype was found many times. The chain employs TRBV4-1 and TRBJ2-6; D unclear. V shed 1 base and J shed 5 bases, with 12 bases lying between them. The CDR3 is 16 residues long. Germline lookup yields CDR1 MGHRA and CDR2 YSYEKL. Written as DNA, the CDR3 is TGCGCCAGCAGCCAAGGAACCTCACCCTGGGCCAACGTCCTGACTTTC. This translates into CASSQGTSPWANVLTF.

This clonotype was seen ten or more times. The genes are TRBV28 and TRBJ2-7; D not resolved. V lost 3 bases and J 0 bases, leaving 6 bases between the germline ends. The length of the CDR3 is 13 residues. Germline CDR1 reads MDHEN; CDR2 reads SYDVKM. CDR3 amino acids: CASSLSASYEQYF. CDR3 DNA: TGTGCCAGCAGTTTGTCAGCCTCCTACGAGCAGTACTTC.

This clonotype showed up many times. This chain connects TRBV5-1 to TRBJ2-7; 7 bases agree with TRBD2. V shed 1 base, J shed 2 bases, and the junction held 6 bases outside the gene matches. This CDR3 region has 15 residues. The V gene's germline CDR1 is SGHRS and CDR2 YFSETQ. This CDR3 is CASSLSRLATYEQYF. CDR3 bases: TGCGCCAGCAGCTTGAGTCGACTAGCCACCTACGAGCAGTACTTC. Variable domain in full (rest from reference TRBV5-1 and TRBJ2-7): KAGVTQTPRYLIKTRGQQVTLSCSPISGHRSVSWYQQTPGQGLQFLFEYFSETQRNKGNFPGRFSGRQFSNSRSEMNVSTLELGDSALYLCASSLSRLATYEQYFGPGTRLTVT.